The TCR beta chain described here comes from a study of T-cell reconstitution after alpha-beta-depleted transplantation in children. This CDR3 has 15 residues. Trimming shortened V by 5 bases and J by 1 base, and 13 bases separated the two germline ends. Per the germline V gene, CDR1 is PRHDT and CDR2 is FYEKMQ (reference sequence). General study points: Diversity of TCRbeta at day 60 was high in some patients, arising from surviving recipient T cells and thymic progenitors. It was reported that alpha-beta T cells came from several hundred expanded graft clones (about two months after transplant). Newly generated T cells supplied most T-cell counts and diversity one year post-transplant.

This clonotype was counted at least ten times. The antigen remains undetermined. For TCRbeta, the library was prepared with unique molecular identifiers. A single record per CDR3 protein comes from TCRdb applying MiXCR to the PCR reads. The sample consists of over 150,000 distinct CDR3 sequences, around 10% of them appearing once. The chain is built from TRBV13 and TRBJ2-3; possible D gene TRBD1, 5 bases. The sequence derives from a boy aged 2 to 10 with acute myeloid leukemia, due to receive a stem cell transplant. Sample: PBMCs, taken before TCRalphabeta/CD19-depleted stem cell transplant. The CDR3 nucleotides are TGTGCCAGCAGCGACAGACTTAAACGCACAGATACGCAGTATTTT. Translating it yields CASSDRLKRTDTQYF.